These 16 T cell receptor beta chains were all obtained from the same sample, sequenced in a study of CD8+ T cells in alopecia areata. As the sequencing template, cDNA was produced by extracting RNA and reverse transcribing it. Only in-frame clones appear in the TCRdb table, and some are missing; sequencing was by immunoSEQ multiplex PCR. The top ten hold more than 0.95% of the sample, which has 250,000 or so clones, under 80% seen once. The material was CD4+ T cells sorted from blood, obtained at week 0. These receptors originate from a human donor with alopecia areata.

This sequence joins TRBV2 and TRBJ2-7; 7 nucleotides agree with TRBD2. The germline V gene encodes CDR1 SNHLY and CDR2 FYNNEI. The CDR3 has 18 amino acids. With V trimmed by 7 bases and J by 2 bases, 20 bases remained unmatched. The CDR3 protein is CASTLTAGRRLQTYEQYF. DNA for the CDR3: TGTGCCAGCACTCTGACAGCGGGGCGCAGGCTCCAGACCTACGAGCAGTACTTC.

A note on this clone: The identical CDR3 is also encoded by other nucleotide sequences in the sample. The rearrangement uses TRBV30 and TRBJ1-2, with D unclear. CDR1 GTSNPN and CDR2 SVGIG come from the germline V gene (reference sequence). Trimming stripped 5 bases from V and 8 bases from J, with 12 bases between. The CDR3 covers 11 residues. CDR3 in DNA: TGTGCCTGGTCCTCGGGTGGCGGCTACACCTTC. It codes for CAWSSGGGYTF.

The chain joins TRBV7-9 to TRBJ1-1, with TRBD1 as a possible D gene (6 bases). Germline V CDR1 and CDR2: SEHNR, FQNEAQ (reference sequence). Trimming took 6 bases from V and 1 from J, leaving 9 bases between them. The length of the CDR3 is 13 residues. The chain's CDR3 is CASSRQANTEAFF. CDR3 sequence (DNA): TGTGCCAGCAGTCGACAGGCGAACACTGAAGCTTTCTTT.

The table lists this clone with a few counts. This chain connects TRBV29-1 to TRBJ2-1; D is perhaps TRBD1 or TRBD2 (6 bases each). CDR1 is SQVTM and CDR2 is ANQGSEA in the germline V gene. CDR3 length: 14 amino acids. Deletions cut 5 bases from V and 8 bases from J, with 19 bases between. The CDR3: CSVLGGAKMDEQFF. The DNA for the CDR3 is TGCAGCGTTTTGGGGGGCGCGAAAATGGATGAGCAGTTCTTC.

The rearrangement links TRBV21-1 to TRBJ2-5; TRBD1 is the table's D call and was not checked against the DNA. TRBV21-1 is an annotated pseudogene. This CDR3 has 15 amino acids. The CDR3 reads CASSGRQGLWETQYF. In DNA, the CDR3 is TGTGCCAGCAGCGGACGACAGGGGCTGTGGGAGACCCAGTACTTC.

The J gene is TRBJ2-3, the V gene TRBV5-1; D may match TRBD1 or TRBD2 (5 bases each). The germline V gene has CDR1 SGHRS and CDR2 YFSETQ. The CDR3 spans 14 residues. Trimming left V 3 bases short and J 5 bases short, with 13 bases between. CDR3 region: CASSSGPREDTQYF. CDR3 nucleotide sequence: TGCGCCAGCAGCTCGGGGCCCCGCGAAGATACGCAGTATTTT.

The chain couples TRBV5-4 to TRBJ2-3; D not resolved. With 4 bases removed from V and 6 bases from J, the gap between germline ends came to 15 bases. Germline V gives CDR1 SGHNT, CDR2 YYREEE (reference sequence). The CDR3 length is 14 residues. The CDR3 nucleotides are TGTGCCAGCAGCCATCTCTGGGGTAGCGATACGCAGTATTTT. Translated: CASSHLWGSDTQYF.

This clone was detected once. V is TRBV15 and J is TRBJ2-1, with TRBD1 matching 12 bases. The CDR3 length is 16 residues. V trimming: 0 bases; J trimming: 6 bases; junction bases outside the gene matches: 3. Germline lookup yields CDR1 LNHNV and CDR2 YYDKDF (reference sequence). The chain's CDR3 is CATSRDGTGGFNEQFF. The DNA of the CDR3 is TGTGCCACCAGCAGAGATGGGACAGGGGGCTTCAATGAGCAGTTCTTC.

In this sample, this clone turned up once. The genes are TRBV6-5 and TRBJ2-3; D tentatively fits TRBD1 or TRBD2 (7 bases each). The germline gives CDR1 MNHEY, CDR2 SVGAGI. The CDR3 has 15 amino acids. Trimming removed 8 bases from V and 5 bases from J, with 20 bases in between. This CDR3 is CASWGGGIYGDTQYF. The CDR3, as DNA: TGTGCCAGCTGGGGAGGGGGCATTTATGGAGATACGCAGTATTTT.

This chain uses TRBV29-1 with TRBJ1-1, with 8 bases lining up with TRBD1. This CDR3 has 13 amino acids. Germline V gives CDR1 SQVTM, CDR2 ANQGSEA. After removal of 4 bases from V and 6 bases from J, the junction contained 7 bases not matched to a gene. Here the CDR3 reads CSVGTGSGAEAFF. CDR3 nucleotides: TGCAGCGTTGGGACAGGGTCCGGGGCTGAAGCTTTCTTT. The variable domain in full, with the rest retrieved from reference TRBV29-1 and TRBJ1-1, is SAVISQKPSRDICQRGTSLTIQCQVDSQVTMMFWYRQQPGQSLTLIATANQGSEATYESGFVIDKFPISRPNLTFSTLTVSNMSPEDSSIYLCSVGTGSGAEAFFGQGTRLTVV.

Notes on this clone: Other DNA sequences from this sample encode an identical CDR3 as well. This chain uses TRBV5-1 with TRBJ2-5; a weak D match, TRBD1 (6 bases). Germline V gives CDR1 SGHRS, CDR2 YFSETQ. V lost 0 bases and J 5 bases, leaving 8 bases between the germline ends. This CDR3 has 13 residues. Here the CDR3 reads CASSLDREETQYF. The CDR3 DNA reads as TGCGCCAGCAGCTTGGACAGGGAGGAGACCCAGTACTTC.

The V and J genes are TRBV30 and TRBJ1-1, with TRBD1 matching 11 bases. The CDR3 extends over 18 amino acids. CDR1 and CDR2 (germline): GTSNPN, SVGIG (reference sequence). J gave up 0 bases and V 2 bases, and 11 bases lay outside the gene matches. CDR3 nucleotides: TGTGCCTGGAGTCACCAGGGACAGGGGGGCAGCATGAACACTGAAGCTTTCTTT. Its translation is CAWSHQGQGGSMNTEAFF.

A single count supports this clone. J is TRBJ2-1 and V is TRBV25-1, with TRBD2 identical over 7 bases. V gave up 3 bases and J gave up 5 bases; unmatched junction bases: 4. Germline CDR1 is MGHDK and CDR2 is SYGVNS. The CDR3 has 14 amino acids. The CDR3 nucleotides are TGTGCCAGCAGTGATCTAGCGGAGAACAATGAGCAGTTCTTC. Encoded protein: CASSDLAENNEQFF.

The V call is TRBV7-6, the J call TRBJ2-3; 10 nucleotides align to TRBD1. This CDR3 has 15 amino acids. The trim removed 5 bases at V and 4 bases at J, leaving 6 bases unmatched. Per germline, CDR1 SGHVS and CDR2 FNYEAQ. CDR3 amino acids: CASSLDRGRSDTQYF. CDR3 bases: TGTGCCAGCAGCCTCGACAGGGGGCGTTCAGATACGCAGTATTTT. The entire variable domain, with the rest obtained from reference TRBV7-6 and TRBJ2-3, is as follows: GAGVSQSPRYKVTKRGQDVALRCDPISGHVSLYWYRQALGQGPEFLTYFNYEAQQDKSGLPNDRFSAERPEGSISTLTIQRTEQRDSAMYRCASSLDRGRSDTQYFGPGTRLTVL.

The chain joins TRBV13 to TRBJ2-3; unclear D gene. CDR1 PRHDT and CDR2 FYEKMQ come from the germline V gene (reference sequence). The V end lost 5 bases, the J end lost 0 bases, and 12 bases lay between the germline ends. The length of the CDR3 is 15 residues. The CDR3 DNA sequence: TGTGCCAGCAGCCTACGCGGACCAAGCACAGATACGCAGTATTTT. It encodes CASSLRGPSTDTQYF.

V usage is TRBV2 and J usage is TRBJ2-2; 11 bases map to TRBD1. Germline lookup yields CDR1 SNHLY and CDR2 FYNNEI. Unmatched junction bases numbered 8, after V lost 8 bases and J lost 6 bases. The CDR3 has 15 amino acids. This chain's CDR3 is CASLPGQGASGELFF. Here the CDR3 DNA reads TGTGCCAGCTTACCTGGACAGGGGGCGTCCGGGGAGCTGTTTTTT. The entire variable domain, with the rest obtained from reference TRBV2 and TRBJ2-2, is as follows: EPEVTQTPSHQVTQMGQEVILRCVPISNHLYFYWYRQILGQKVEFLVSFYNNEISEKSEIFDDQFSVERPDGSNFTLKIRSTKLEDSAMYFCASLPGQGASGELFFGEGSRLTVL.